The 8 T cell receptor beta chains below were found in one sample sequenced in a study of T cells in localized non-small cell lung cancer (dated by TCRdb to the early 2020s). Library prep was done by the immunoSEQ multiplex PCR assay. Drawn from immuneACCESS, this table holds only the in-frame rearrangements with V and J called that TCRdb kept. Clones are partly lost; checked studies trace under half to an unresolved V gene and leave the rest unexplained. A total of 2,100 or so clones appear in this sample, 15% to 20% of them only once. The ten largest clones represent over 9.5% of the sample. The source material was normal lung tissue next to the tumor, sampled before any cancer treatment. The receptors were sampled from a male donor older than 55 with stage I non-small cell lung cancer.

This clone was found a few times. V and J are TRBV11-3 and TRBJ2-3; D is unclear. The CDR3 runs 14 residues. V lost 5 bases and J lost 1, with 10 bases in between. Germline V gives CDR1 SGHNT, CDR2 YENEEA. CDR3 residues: CASSPHRGTDTQYF. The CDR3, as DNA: TGTGCCAGCAGCCCCCATCGCGGCACAGATACGCAGTATTTT.

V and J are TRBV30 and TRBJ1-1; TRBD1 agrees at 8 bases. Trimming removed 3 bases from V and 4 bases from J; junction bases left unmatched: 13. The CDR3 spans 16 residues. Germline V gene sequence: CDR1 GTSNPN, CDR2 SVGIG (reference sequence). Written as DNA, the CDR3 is TGTGCCTGGAGGGCCGCTGGACAGGGATGGGGCACTGAAGCTTTCTTT. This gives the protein CAWRAAGQGWGTEAFF.

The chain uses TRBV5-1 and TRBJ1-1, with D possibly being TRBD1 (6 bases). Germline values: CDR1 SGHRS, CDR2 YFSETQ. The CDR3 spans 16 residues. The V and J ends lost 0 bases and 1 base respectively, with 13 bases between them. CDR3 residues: CASSLVSAGANTEAFF. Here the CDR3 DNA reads TGCGCCAGCAGCTTGGTTTCGGCAGGGGCGAACACTGAAGCTTTCTTT.

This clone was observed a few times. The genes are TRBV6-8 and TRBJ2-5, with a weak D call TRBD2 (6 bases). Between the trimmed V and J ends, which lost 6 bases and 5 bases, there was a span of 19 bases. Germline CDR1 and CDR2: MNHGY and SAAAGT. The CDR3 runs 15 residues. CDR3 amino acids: CASSVLNRAGETQYF. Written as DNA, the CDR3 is TGTGCCAGCAGCGTCCTTAACCGGGCGGGGGAGACCCAGTACTTC.

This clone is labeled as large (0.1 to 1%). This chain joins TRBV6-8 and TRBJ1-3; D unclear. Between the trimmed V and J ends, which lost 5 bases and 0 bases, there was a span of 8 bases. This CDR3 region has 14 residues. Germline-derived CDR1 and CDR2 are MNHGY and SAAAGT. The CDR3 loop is CASSDGNSGNTIYF. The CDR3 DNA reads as TGTGCCAGCAGTGACGGGAACTCTGGAAACACCATATATTTT.

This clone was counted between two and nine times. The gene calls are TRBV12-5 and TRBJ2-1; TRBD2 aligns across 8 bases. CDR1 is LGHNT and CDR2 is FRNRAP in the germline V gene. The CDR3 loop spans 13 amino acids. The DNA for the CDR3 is TGTGCCAGCCAGGGACTAGTGATCAATGAGCAGTTCTTC. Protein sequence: CASQGLVINEQFF.

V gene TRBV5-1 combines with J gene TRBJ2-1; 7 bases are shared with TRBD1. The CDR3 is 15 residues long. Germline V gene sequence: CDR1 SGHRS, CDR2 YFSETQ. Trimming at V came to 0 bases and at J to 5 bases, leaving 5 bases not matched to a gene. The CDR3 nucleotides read TGCGCCAGCAGCTTGGGACAGGGTGGGGACAATGAGCAGTTCTTC. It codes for CASSLGQGGDNEQFF.

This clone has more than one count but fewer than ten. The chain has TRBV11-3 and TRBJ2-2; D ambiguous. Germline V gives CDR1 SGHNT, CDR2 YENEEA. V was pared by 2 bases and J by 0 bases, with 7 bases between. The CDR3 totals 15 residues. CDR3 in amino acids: CASSLSGSNTGELFF. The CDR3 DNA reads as TGTGCCAGCAGCTTATCCGGATCGAACACCGGGGAGCTGTTTTTT.